This TCR beta chain originates from a study of response to subunit inactivated influenza vaccine. This clonotype was observed many times. One entry per CDR3 protein, called by TCRdb with MiXCR from the RT-PCR reads. The table lists more than 450,000 distinct CDR3 sequences, around 11% of them singletons. This CDR3 is built from 14 residues. Germline values: CDR1 SGHRS, CDR2 YFSETQ. V was trimmed by 2 bases and J by 7 bases, leaving 13 bases between them. The chain combines TRBV5-1 with TRBJ2-1, with D perhaps TRBD1 (5 bases). This TCR came from a man aged 50-59 years who received an inactivated influenza vaccine. The sample in question was PBMCs from blood, obtained on the day of vaccination. CDR3 in amino acids: CASSFQGRANEQFF. DNA for the CDR3: TGCGCCAGCAGCTTTCAGGGCAGGGCTAATGAGCAGTTCTTC. Using reference TRBV5-1 and TRBJ2-1 for the parts outside the CDR3, the full variable domain is KAGVTQTPRYLIKTRGQQVTLSCSPISGHRSVSWYQQTPGQGLQFLFEYFSETQRNKGNFPGRFSGRQFSNSRSEMNVSTLELGDSALYLCASSFQGRANEQFFGPGTRLTVL.